The 14 T cell receptor beta chains reported below all come from one sample, sequenced in a study of T cell clonotyping in hematopoietic cell transplantation. Assay: immunoSEQ multiplex PCR; the TCRdb copy retains only in-frame clones and omits some. Of 6,000 to 9,000 clones listed, approximately 91% are singletons. Sequenced material: PBMCs, taken 30 days after allogeneic stem cell transplant. The receptors shown here come from a female patient aged 50-59 years who had an allogeneic stem cell transplant from an unrelated donor, so the T cells may come from the graft donor. Some clones in this sample may be carry-over from other donors' samples.

The V and J genes are TRBV30 and TRBJ2-5; D is unclear. The length of the CDR3 is 14 residues. CDR1 is GTSNPN and CDR2 is SVGIG in the germline V gene (reference sequence). The ends were cut back, 0 bases at V and 0 bases at J, with 8 bases in the middle. The CDR3: CAWSVGWYQETQYF. As DNA, the CDR3 is TGTGCCTGGAGTGTAGGCTGGTACCAAGAGACCCAGTACTTC.

This clone was detected only once. The chain carries TRBV29-1 and TRBJ2-1; 7 bases fit TRBD1. Trimming removed 5 bases from V and 0 bases from J; junction bases left unmatched: 4. Germline-derived CDR1 and CDR2 are SQVTM and ANQGSEA. The CDR3 runs 14 residues. The CDR3 protein is CSVFRQGSYNEQFF. For the CDR3, the DNA is TGCAGCGTTTTCCGACAGGGCTCCTACAATGAGCAGTTCTTC.

V usage is TRBV18 and J usage is TRBJ2-5; D is unclear. The V gene lost 5 bases and the J gene lost 1 base, with 8 bases spanning the gap. Germline loops: CDR1 KGHSH, CDR2 LQKENI. The length of the CDR3 is 13 residues. The CDR3 DNA reads TGTGCCAGCTCAATGGCTAGCCAAGAGACCCAGTACTTC. Protein sequence: CASSMASQETQYF.

This chain uses TRBV6-5 with TRBJ1-2, with a possible D match to TRBD1 (5 bases). The ends were cut back, 7 bases at V and 4 bases at J, with 13 bases in the middle. Germline V gene data show CDR1 as MNHEY and CDR2 as SVGAGI. CDR3 length equals 13 residues. The CDR3 spells CASTWQGGYGYTF. In DNA form, the CDR3 reads TGTGCCAGCACTTGGCAGGGCGGCTATGGCTACACCTTC.

This clone occurred a few times. The chain carries TRBV27 and TRBJ2-7, with 7 bases aligning to TRBD1. This CDR3 contains 14 residues. The germline CDR1 and CDR2 sequences are MNHEY and SMNVEV (reference sequence). V dropped 3 bases and J dropped 3; count of bases not matched to a gene: 5. The CDR3 reads CASSFRDSYYEQYF. The CDR3 DNA reads TGTGCCAGCAGTTTCCGGGACAGTTACTACGAGCAGTACTTC.

The chain uses TRBV5-5 and TRBJ1-1; D is unresolved. CDR1 is SGHKS and CDR2 is YYEKEE in the germline V gene (reference sequence). The V and J ends lost 4 bases and 2 bases respectively, with 15 bases between them. The CDR3 loop spans 15 amino acids. CDR3 nucleotides: TGTGCCAGCAGCCCTGGTGTGGCAGCTAACACTGAAGCTTTCTTT. Protein product: CASSPGVAANTEAFF.

This clone has a handful of counts. The chain recombines TRBV4-1 with TRBJ2-2; D might be TRBD1 or TRBD2, each matching 6 bases. The CDR3 is 18 residues long. Looked up from germline, CDR1 is MGHRA and CDR2 is YSYEKL. Trimming took 3 bases from V and 4 from J, leaving 21 bases between them. CDR3 in DNA: TGCGCCAGCAGCCAGGAGGGGGACTCTGGCAAATTCACCGGGGAGCTGTTTTTT. Translation gives CASSQEGDSGKFTGELFF.

This chain connects TRBV19 to TRBJ2-5; 7 nucleotides match TRBD1. The V gene end was trimmed by 6 bases and the J gene end by 2 bases; junction bases not matched to a gene: 6. The CDR3 consists of 14 residues. CDR1 LNHDA and CDR2 SQIVND come from the germline V gene (reference sequence). In DNA form, the CDR3 reads TGTGCCAGTAGGAGGACAGGACGGCAAGAGACCCAGTACTTC. It codes for CASRRTGRQETQYF.

The J gene is TRBJ1-2, the V gene TRBV29-1; no reliable D call. Germline lookup yields CDR1 SQVTM and CDR2 ANQGSEA. Trimming left V 6 bases short and J 7 bases short, with 12 bases between. The CDR3 extends over 11 amino acids. CDR3 in DNA: TGCAGCGTGGTCAGTGGCGGTGGCTACACCTTC. Translating gives CSVVSGGGYTF.

This rearrangement joins TRBV11-1 to TRBJ2-1, with D possibly TRBD1 on 6 matching bases. This CDR3 is 14 amino acids long. CDR1 and CDR2 from the germline V gene are SGHAT and FQDESV (reference sequence). Trimming removed 3 bases from V and 7 bases from J, with 13 bases in between. Here the CDR3 reads CASSLMTGKNEQFF. CDR3 sequence (DNA): TGTGCCAGCAGCTTGATGACAGGCAAAAATGAGCAGTTCTTC.

The chain is built from TRBV11-2 and TRBJ1-2; no clear D. The CDR3 is made up of 14 amino acids. Deletions cut 0 bases from V and 6 bases from J, with 11 bases between. Germline V gene sequence: CDR1 SGHAT, CDR2 FQNNGV. The CDR3 loop is CASSLDLWVDGYTF. The CDR3 nucleotides read TGTGCCAGCAGCTTAGATCTTTGGGTTGATGGCTACACCTTC.

The J gene is TRBJ2-7, the V gene TRBV7-6; possible D gene TRBD1, 5 bases. CDR1 is SGHVS and CDR2 is FNYEAQ in the germline V gene. The germline V and J ends were trimmed by 8 bases and 2 bases, with 10 bases remaining between them. The CDR3 consists of 12 residues. CDR3 amino acids: CASGAGTYEQYF. The CDR3 DNA reads as TGTGCCAGCGGGGCCGGTACCTACGAGCAGTACTTC.

The chain has TRBV5-6 and TRBJ1-2; D is perhaps TRBD1 (6 bases). Trimming shortened V by 2 bases and J by 8 bases, and 19 bases separated the two germline ends. CDR1 is SGHDT, CDR2 YYEEEE, per germline. This CDR3 comprises 15 residues. CDR3 DNA sequence: TGTGCCAGCAGCTTTGAGGCAGGGGCGGTTACCGGCTACACCTTC. Protein sequence: CASSFEAGAVTGYTF.

The rearrangement uses TRBV25-1 and TRBJ1-4; weak D call: TRBD1 (6 bases). Germline V gene lookup returns CDR1 MGHDK and CDR2 SYGVNS. Trimming stripped 5 bases from V and 8 bases from J, with 18 bases between. The CDR3 runs to 15 residues. The CDR3: CASSTGTPRREKLFF. The CDR3 DNA reads as TGTGCCAGCAGTACAGGGACACCTCGCCGGGAAAAACTGTTTTTT.